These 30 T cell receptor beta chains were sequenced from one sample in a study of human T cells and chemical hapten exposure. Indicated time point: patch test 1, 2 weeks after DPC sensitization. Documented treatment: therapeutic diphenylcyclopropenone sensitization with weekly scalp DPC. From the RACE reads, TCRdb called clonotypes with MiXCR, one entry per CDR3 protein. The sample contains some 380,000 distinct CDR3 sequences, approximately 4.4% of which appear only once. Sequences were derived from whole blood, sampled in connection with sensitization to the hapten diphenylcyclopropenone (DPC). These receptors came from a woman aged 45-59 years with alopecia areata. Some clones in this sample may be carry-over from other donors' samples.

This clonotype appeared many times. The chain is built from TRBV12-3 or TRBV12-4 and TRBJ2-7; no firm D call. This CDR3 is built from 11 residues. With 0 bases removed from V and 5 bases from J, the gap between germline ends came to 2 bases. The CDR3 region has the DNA TGTGCCAGCAGTTTAGCCCACGAGCAGTACTTC. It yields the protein CASSLAHEQYF.

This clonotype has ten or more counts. The CDR3 sequence is CASSWDRGRKADTQYF. Written as DNA, the CDR3 is TGTGCCAGCAGCTGGGACAGGGGCCGCAAGGCAGATACGCAGTATTTT. The rearrangement uses TRBV7-9 and TRBJ2-3, with 10 bases identical to TRBD1. The CDR3 runs 16 residues. After removal of 4 bases from V and 4 bases from J, the junction contained 8 bases not matched to a gene. CDR1 is SEHNR, CDR2 FQNEAQ, per germline (reference sequence). Drawing the rest from reference TRBV7-9 and TRBJ2-3, the complete variable domain is DTGVSQNPRHKITKRGQNVTFRCDPISEHNRLYWYRQTLGQGPEFLTYFQNEAQLEKSRLLSDRFSAERPKGSFSTLEIQRTEQGDSAMYLCASSWDRGRKADTQYFGPGTRLTVL.

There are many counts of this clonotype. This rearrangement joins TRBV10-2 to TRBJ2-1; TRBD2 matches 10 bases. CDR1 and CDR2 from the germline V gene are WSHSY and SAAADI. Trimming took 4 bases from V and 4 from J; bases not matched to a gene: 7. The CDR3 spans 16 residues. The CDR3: CASSVLAGDFYNEQFF. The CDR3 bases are TGCGCCAGCAGTGTCCTAGCGGGAGATTTTTACAATGAGCAGTTCTTC.

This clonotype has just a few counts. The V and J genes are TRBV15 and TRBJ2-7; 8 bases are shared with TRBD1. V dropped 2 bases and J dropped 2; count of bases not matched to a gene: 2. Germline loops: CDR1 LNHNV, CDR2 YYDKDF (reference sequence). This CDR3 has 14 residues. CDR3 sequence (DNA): TGTGCCACCAGCAGACAGGGGGCAACCTACGAGCAGTACTTC. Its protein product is CATSRQGATYEQYF.

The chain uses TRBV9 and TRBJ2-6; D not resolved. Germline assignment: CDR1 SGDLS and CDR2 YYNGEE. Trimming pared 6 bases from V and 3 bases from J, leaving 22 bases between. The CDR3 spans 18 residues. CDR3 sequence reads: CASTDGPNRSYGANVLTF. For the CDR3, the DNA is TGTGCCAGCACGGATGGCCCCAACCGAAGCTATGGGGCCAACGTCCTGACTTTC.

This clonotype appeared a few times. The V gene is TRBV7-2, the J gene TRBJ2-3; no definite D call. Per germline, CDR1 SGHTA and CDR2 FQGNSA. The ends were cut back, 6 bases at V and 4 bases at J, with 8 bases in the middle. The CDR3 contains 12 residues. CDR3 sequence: CASREFPDTQYF. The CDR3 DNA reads TGTGCCAGCAGGGAGTTCCCAGATACGCAGTATTTT.

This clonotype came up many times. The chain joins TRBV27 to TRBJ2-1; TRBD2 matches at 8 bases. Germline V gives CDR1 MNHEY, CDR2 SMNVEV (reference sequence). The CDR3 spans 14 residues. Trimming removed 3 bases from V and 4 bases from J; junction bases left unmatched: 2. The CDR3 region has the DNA TGTGCCAGCAGTTTTACTAGCGGTTACAATGAGCAGTTCTTC. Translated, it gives CASSFTSGYNEQFF.

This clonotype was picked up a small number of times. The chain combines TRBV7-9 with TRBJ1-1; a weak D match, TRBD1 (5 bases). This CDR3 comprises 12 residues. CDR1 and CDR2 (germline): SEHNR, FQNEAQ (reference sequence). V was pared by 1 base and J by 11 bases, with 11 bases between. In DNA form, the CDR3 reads TGTGCCAGCAGCTTAGATCGAAGGGACGCTTTCTTT. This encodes CASSLDRRDAFF. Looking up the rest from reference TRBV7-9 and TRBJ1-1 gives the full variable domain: DTGVSQNPRHKITKRGQNVTFRCDPISEHNRLYWYRQTLGQGPEFLTYFQNEAQLEKSRLLSDRFSAERPKGSFSTLEIQRTEQGDSAMYLCASSLDRRDAFFGQGTRLTVV.

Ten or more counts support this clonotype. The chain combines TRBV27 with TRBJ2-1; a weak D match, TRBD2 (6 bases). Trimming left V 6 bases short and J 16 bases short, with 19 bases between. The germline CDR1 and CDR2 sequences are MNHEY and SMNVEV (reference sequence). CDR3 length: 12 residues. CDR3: CASSLGGSGEFF. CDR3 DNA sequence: TGTGCCAGCAGCTTGGGCGGGTCGGGGGAATTCTTC.

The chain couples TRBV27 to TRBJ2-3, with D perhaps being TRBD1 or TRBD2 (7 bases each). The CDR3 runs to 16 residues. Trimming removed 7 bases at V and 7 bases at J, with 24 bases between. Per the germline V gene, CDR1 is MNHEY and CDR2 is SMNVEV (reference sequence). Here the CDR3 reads CASTPYRGSGLNTQYF. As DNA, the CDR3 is TGTGCCAGCACCCCCTACAGGGGTAGCGGGTTGAATACGCAGTATTTT.

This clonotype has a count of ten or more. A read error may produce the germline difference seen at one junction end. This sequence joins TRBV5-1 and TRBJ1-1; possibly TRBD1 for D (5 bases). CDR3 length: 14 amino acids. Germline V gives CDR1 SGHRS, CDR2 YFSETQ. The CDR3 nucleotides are TGTGCCAGCAGCTTAGAGGGGATGAACACTGAAGCTTTCTTT. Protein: CASSLEGMNTEAFF.

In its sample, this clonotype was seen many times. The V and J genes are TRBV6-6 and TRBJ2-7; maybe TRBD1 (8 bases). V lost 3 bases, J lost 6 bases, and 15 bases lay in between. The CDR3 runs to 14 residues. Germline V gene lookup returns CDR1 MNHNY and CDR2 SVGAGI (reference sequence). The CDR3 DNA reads TGTGCCAGCAGTTATCTGGACAGGGAGGGCGAGCAGTACTTC. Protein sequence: CASSYLDREGEQYF.

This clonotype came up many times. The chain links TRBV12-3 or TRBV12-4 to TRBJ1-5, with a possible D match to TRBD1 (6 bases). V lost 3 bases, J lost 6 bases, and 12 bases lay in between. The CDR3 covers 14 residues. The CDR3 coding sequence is TGTGCCAGCAGTTTCTGGGGGGCGGGTCAGCCCCAGCATTTT. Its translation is CASSFWGAGQPQHF.

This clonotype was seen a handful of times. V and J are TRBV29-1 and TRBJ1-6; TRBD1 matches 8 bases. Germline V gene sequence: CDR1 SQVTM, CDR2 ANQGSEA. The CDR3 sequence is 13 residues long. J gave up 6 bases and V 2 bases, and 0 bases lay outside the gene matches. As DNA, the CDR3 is TGCAGCGTTGAAACAGGGGGTAATTCACCCCTCCACTTT. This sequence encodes CSVETGGNSPLHF.

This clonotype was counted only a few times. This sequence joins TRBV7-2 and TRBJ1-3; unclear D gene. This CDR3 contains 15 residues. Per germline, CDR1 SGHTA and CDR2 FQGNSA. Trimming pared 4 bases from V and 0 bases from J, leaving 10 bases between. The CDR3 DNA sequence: TGTGCCAGCAGCTCTTTCGCTCACTCTGGAAACACCATATATTTT. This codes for CASSSFAHSGNTIYF.

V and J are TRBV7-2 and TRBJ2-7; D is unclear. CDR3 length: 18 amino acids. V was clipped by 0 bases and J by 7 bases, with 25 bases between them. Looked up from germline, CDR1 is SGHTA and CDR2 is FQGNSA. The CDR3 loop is CASSLARARVSPPLEQYF. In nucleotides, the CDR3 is TGTGCCAGCAGCTTAGCAAGGGCCCGAGTGTCCCCTCCTCTGGAGCAGTACTTC.

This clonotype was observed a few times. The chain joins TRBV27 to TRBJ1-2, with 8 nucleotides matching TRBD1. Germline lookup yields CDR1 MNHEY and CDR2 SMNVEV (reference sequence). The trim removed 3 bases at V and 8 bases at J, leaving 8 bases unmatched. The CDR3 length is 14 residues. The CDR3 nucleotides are TGTGCCAGCAGTTTGTTCTCGACAGGGGACGGCTACACCTTC. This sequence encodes CASSLFSTGDGYTF.

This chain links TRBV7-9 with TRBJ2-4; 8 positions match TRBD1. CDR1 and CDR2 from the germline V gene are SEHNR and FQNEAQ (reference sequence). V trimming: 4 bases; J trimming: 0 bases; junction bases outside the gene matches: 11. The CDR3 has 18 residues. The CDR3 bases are TGTGCCAGCAGCTCAACGACAGGGGTAGGGGTAGCCAAAAACATTCAGTACTTC. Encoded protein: CASSSTTGVGVAKNIQYF. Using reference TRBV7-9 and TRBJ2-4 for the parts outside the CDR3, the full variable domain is DTGVSQNPRHKITKRGQNVTFRCDPISEHNRLYWYRQTLGQGPEFLTYFQNEAQLEKSRLLSDRFSAERPKGSFSTLEIQRTEQGDSAMYLCASSSTTGVGVAKNIQYFGAGTRLSVL.

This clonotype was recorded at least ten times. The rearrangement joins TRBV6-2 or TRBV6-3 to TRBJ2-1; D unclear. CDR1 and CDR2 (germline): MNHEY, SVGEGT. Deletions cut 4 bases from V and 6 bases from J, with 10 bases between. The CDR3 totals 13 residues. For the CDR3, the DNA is TGTGCCAGCAGTTTCCCTCGTCCCAATGAGCAGTTCTTC. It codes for CASSFPRPNEQFF.

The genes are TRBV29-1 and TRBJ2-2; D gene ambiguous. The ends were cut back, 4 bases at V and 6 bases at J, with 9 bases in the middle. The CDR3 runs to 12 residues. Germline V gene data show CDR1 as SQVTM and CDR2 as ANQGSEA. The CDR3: CSVGIPAGELFF. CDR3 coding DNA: TGCAGCGTTGGTATACCGGCCGGGGAGCTGTTTTTT.

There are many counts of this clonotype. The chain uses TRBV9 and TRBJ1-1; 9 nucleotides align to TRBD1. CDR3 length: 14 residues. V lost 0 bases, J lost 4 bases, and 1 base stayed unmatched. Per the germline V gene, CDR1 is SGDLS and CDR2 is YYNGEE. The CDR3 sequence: CASSVVTGGTEAFF. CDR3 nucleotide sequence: TGTGCCAGCAGCGTAGTGACAGGGGGCACTGAAGCTTTCTTT.

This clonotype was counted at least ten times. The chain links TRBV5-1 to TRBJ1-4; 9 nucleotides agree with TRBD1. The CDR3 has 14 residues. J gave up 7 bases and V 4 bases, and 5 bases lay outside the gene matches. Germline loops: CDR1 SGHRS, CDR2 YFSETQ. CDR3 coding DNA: TGCGCCAGCAGCGTGACAGGGGGAAGTGAAAAACTGTTTTTT. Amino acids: CASSVTGGSEKLFF.

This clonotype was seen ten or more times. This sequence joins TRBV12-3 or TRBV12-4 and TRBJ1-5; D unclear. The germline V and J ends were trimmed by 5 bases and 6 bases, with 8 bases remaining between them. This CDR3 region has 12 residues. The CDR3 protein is CASSPSGQPQHF. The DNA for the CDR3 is TGTGCCAGCAGTCCTTCCGGTCAGCCCCAGCATTTT.

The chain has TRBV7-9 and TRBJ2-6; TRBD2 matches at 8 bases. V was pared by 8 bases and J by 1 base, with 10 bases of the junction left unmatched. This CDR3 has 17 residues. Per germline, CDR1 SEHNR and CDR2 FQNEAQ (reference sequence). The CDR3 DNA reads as TGTGCCAGCGTTGGGCTCTCGGGAGGGTCTGGGGCCAACGTCCTGACTTTC. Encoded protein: CASVGLSGGSGANVLTF.

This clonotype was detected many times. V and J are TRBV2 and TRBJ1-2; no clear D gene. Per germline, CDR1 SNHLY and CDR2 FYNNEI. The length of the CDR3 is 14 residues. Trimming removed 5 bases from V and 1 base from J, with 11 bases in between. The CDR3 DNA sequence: TGTGCCAGCAGTTCCCCGGGCAGTAACTATGGCTACACCTTC. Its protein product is CASSSPGSNYGYTF.

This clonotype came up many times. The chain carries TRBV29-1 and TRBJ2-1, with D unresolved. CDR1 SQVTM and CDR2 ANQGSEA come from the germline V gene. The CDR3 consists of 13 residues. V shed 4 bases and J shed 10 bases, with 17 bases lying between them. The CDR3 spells CSVGGGVPGEQFF. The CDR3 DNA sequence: TGCAGCGTTGGGGGTGGGGTCCCCGGAGAGCAGTTCTTC.

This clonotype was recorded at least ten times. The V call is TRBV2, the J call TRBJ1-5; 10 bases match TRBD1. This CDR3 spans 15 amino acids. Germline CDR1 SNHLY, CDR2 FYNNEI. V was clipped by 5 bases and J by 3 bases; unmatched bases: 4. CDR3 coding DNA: TGTGCCAGCAGTCTGGGACAGGGGATCAATCAGCCCCAGCATTTT. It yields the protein CASSLGQGINQPQHF.

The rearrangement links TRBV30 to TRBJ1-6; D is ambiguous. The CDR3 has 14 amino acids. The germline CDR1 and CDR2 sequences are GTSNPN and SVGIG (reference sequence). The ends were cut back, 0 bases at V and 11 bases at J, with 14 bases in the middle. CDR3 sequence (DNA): TGTGCCTGGAGTGTACGACGAGGACTGACACCCCTCCACTTT. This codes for CAWSVRRGLTPLHF.

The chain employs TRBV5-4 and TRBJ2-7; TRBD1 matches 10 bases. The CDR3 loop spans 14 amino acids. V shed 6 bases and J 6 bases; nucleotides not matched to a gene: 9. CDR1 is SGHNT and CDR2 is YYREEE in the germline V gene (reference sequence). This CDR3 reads CASTFDRGQAEQYF. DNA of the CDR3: TGTGCCAGCACCTTCGACAGGGGGCAGGCCGAGCAGTACTTC.

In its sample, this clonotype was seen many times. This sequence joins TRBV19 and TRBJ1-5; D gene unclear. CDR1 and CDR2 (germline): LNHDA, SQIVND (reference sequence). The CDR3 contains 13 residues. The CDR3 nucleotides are TGTGCAAGTGGCGATTATAGCAATCAGCCCCAGCATTTT. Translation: CASGDYSNQPQHF.